The clone carrying this T cell receptor (beta chain) came up many times. This sample stems from a study of CD8 T cells in ankylosing spondylitis. V gave up 5 bases and J gave up 5 bases; unmatched junction bases: 13. Germline loops: CDR1 DFQATT, CDR2 SNEGSKA (reference sequence). The CDR3 has 17 amino acids. From the 5' RACE reads, TCRdb called clonotypes with MiXCR, one entry per CDR3 protein. The sample holds around 210,000 distinct CDR3 sequences, roughly 8.2% seen once. The TCR sequence derives from a female donor with ankylosing spondylitis or in good health (not recorded which). Sequenced: blood, either unsorted or a sorted T cell fraction (not recorded which). V and J are TRBV20-1 and TRBJ2-1; 12 bases line up with TRBD1. The CDR3 is CSAAGTGGGRANNEQFF. The DNA of the CDR3 is TGCAGTGCTGCTGGGACAGGGGGCGGTAGGGCTAACAATGAGCAGTTCTTC.